This paragraph covers one T cell receptor beta chain sequence. Its antigen remains unidentified. The data were obtained in a study of T cell responses to AZD1222 COVID-19 vaccine. Study outcomes and limitations: The repertoires were collected only after the peak T cell response. Elevations in Spike-specific TCR breadth and depth followed administration of two AZD1222 doses.

TCRdb's copy holds only in-frame clones and misses some; the assay was immunoSEQ multiplex PCR. In the table there are 99,000 or so clones, 85% to 90% of which are singletons. The CDR3 is 13 amino acids. Trimming cost V 4 bases and J 3 bases, with 10 bases left between them. The rearrangement uses TRBV23-1 and TRBJ2-7; possibly TRBD1 for D (5 bases). TRBV23-1 carries the ORF label, with uncertain function. The source material was peripheral blood, sampled 28 days after the second AZD1222 dose. This TCR was sampled from an adult who received the AZD1222 COVID-19 vaccine. The CDR3 nucleotides read TGCGCCAGCAGTCGGGATAGGGGCTACGAGCAGTACTTC. This translates into CASSRDRGYEQYF.